This T cell receptor (beta chain) was documented in a study of memory CD4+ T cells and cytomegalovirus serostatus. Across the whole study: This sample comes from healthy Belgian adults, fewer than ten CMV seropositive, 20 to 25 seronegative.

Measured with immunoSEQ multiplex PCR; TCRdb has only the in-frame clones, and not every one. In the table there are around 60,000 clones, about 81% of which are singletons. Single viable CD3+CD4+CD8-CD45RO+ cells were sorted as the memory CD4+ T cells. Sequenced: memory CD4+ T cells from blood. The clonotype originates from an adult in good health and CMV-seronegative.

As DNA, the CDR3 is TGTGCCAGCTCACCGGACAGGGGGCGGGTGAACACTGAAGCTTTCTTT. This codes for CASSPDRGRVNTEAFF. This rearrangement joins TRBV18 to TRBJ1-1, with TRBD1 identical over 11 bases. CDR1 and CDR2 (germline): KGHSH, LQKENI. The CDR3 has 16 amino acids. The V and J ends lost 3 bases and 0 bases, in that order; junction bases with no gene match: 3.